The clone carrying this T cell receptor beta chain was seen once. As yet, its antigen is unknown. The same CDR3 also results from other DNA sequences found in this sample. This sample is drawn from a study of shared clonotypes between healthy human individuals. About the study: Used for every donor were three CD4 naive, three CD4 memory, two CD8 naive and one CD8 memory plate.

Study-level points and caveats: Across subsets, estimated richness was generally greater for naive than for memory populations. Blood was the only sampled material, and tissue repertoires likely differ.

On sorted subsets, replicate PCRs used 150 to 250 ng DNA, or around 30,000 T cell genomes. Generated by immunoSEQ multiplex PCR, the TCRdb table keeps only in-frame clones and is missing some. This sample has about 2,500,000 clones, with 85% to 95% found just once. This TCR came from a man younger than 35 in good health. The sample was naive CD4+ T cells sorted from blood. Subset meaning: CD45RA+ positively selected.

The CDR3 is CSARDSYGYTF. CDR3 nucleotides: TGCAGTGCCCGGGACAGCTATGGCTACACCTTC. V gene TRBV20-1 combines with J gene TRBJ1-2; 7 positions match TRBD1. The CDR3 is 11 residues long. V lost 6 bases to trimming and J lost 4 bases; unmatched junction nucleotides: 2. CDR1 and CDR2 (germline): DFQATT, SNEGSKA (reference sequence).